These 14 T cell receptor beta chains were all obtained from the same sample, sequenced in a study of cytomegalovirus exposure and HLA in healthy donors. A multiplex PCR was run with 60 Vbeta primers and 13 Jbeta primers. Profiling relied on immunoSEQ multiplex PCR, and the TCRdb table lists in-frame clones only, not all of them. The table records 150,000 to 200,000 clones, over 70% of them present only once. The specimen sequenced was PBMCs. The receptor source for this set is a woman in her thirties in good health and CMV-seronegative.

This chain uses TRBV10-3 with TRBJ2-7; D is ambiguous. The CDR3 has 13 amino acids. Between the trimmed V and J ends, which lost 10 bases and 2 bases, there was a span of 15 bases. Per germline, CDR1 ENHRY and CDR2 SYGVKD. DNA of the CDR3: TGTGCCACCGGCGGCACTTCCACCTACGAGCAGTACTTC. Protein: CATGGTSTYEQYF.

This rearrangement joins TRBV7-2 to TRBJ1-1; tentatively, D is TRBD1 (5 bases). V was shortened by 8 bases and J by 6 bases, with 10 bases between the two germline ends. The CDR3 runs to 11 residues. Germline CDR1 SGHTA, CDR2 FQGNSA. The chain's CDR3 is CASGRESEAFF. DNA for the CDR3: TGTGCCAGCGGCAGGGAATCTGAAGCTTTCTTT.

The gene calls are TRBV19 and TRBJ2-7, with 8 bases identical to TRBD1. J gave up 2 bases and V 3 bases, and 3 bases lay outside the gene matches. Looked up from germline, CDR1 is LNHDA and CDR2 is SQIVND (reference sequence). This CDR3 spans 14 amino acids. This CDR3 reads CASSILDRAYEQYF. In nucleotides, the CDR3 is TGTGCCAGTAGTATCCTGGACAGGGCCTACGAGCAGTACTTC.

This clone appeared once. The CDR3 nucleotides are TGTGCCAGCAGCCAGGGACAGGGGGCTCAGCCCCAGCATTTT. Encoded protein: CASSQGQGAQPQHF. The chain combines TRBV7-9 with TRBJ1-5; 12 bases align to TRBD1. V lost 5 bases, J lost 6 bases, and 2 bases stayed unmatched. Germline assignment: CDR1 SEHNR and CDR2 FQNEAQ (reference sequence). This CDR3 spans 14 amino acids. The full variable domain, in which reference TRBV7-9 and TRBJ1-5 provide the parts outside the CDR3, is DTGVSQNPRHKITKRGQNVTFRCDPISEHNRLYWYRQTLGQGPEFLTYFQNEAQLEKSRLLSDRFSAERPKGSFSTLEIQRTEQGDSAMYLCASSQGQGAQPQHFGDGTRLSIL.

This chain uses TRBV19 with TRBJ1-4; D perhaps matches TRBD1 (5 bases). Germline V CDR1 and CDR2: LNHDA, SQIVND (reference sequence). Between the trimmed V and J ends, which lost 1 base and 2 bases, there was a span of 11 bases. The CDR3 is made up of 16 amino acids. DNA of the CDR3: TGTGCCAGTAGTATAGTCTTTCGGGGGACTAATGAAAAACTGTTTTTT. The encoded protein is CASSIVFRGTNEKLFF.

This clone was counted only a few times. The genes are TRBV27 and TRBJ1-1; no definite D call. CDR3 length: 14 residues. From germline, CDR1 is MNHEY and CDR2 SMNVEV (reference sequence). Trimming removed 5 bases from V and 3 bases from J, with 13 bases in between. The CDR3 DNA is TGTGCCAGCAGTCCCTTAATGTTGTACACTGAAGCTTTCTTT. This codes for CASSPLMLYTEAFF.

The chain combines TRBV28 with TRBJ2-7, with D tentatively TRBD1 (5 bases). The CDR3 loop spans 14 amino acids. Germline CDR1 reads MDHEN; CDR2 reads SYDVKM. V lost 6 bases, J lost 1 base, and 13 bases lay in between. The CDR3 DNA sequence: TGTGCCAGCAGAGGACAAGGAGTTTCCTACGAGCAGTACTTC. It yields the protein CASRGQGVSYEQYF.

This sequence joins TRBV2 and TRBJ1-1; 8 positions match TRBD1. The CDR3 has 11 amino acids. The V and J ends lost 9 bases and 4 bases, in that order; junction bases with no gene match: 1. Germline CDR1 reads SNHLY; CDR2 reads FYNNEI. The CDR3 region is CASTGGTEAFF. In nucleotides, the CDR3 is TGTGCCAGTACAGGGGGCACTGAAGCTTTCTTT.

V usage is TRBV7-8 and J usage is TRBJ1-2; D call uncertain. The CDR3 length is 17 residues. Germline lookup yields CDR1 SGHVS and CDR2 FQNEAQ. V lost 1 base and J lost 6, with 21 bases in between. CDR3: CASSLETSRLRVDGYTF. CDR3 bases: TGTGCCAGCAGCTTAGAGACCAGCAGGTTGAGGGTTGATGGCTACACCTTC.

V usage is TRBV9 and J usage is TRBJ2-7; D is perhaps TRBD2 (5 bases). This CDR3 is 13 amino acids long. Germline-derived CDR1 and CDR2 are SGDLS and YYNGEE. V was trimmed by 4 bases and J by 6 bases, leaving 14 bases between them. As DNA, the CDR3 is TGTGCCAGCAGCCCCGCGAGCGGCAGCGAGCAGTACTTC. Its translation: CASSPASGSEQYF.

The chain employs TRBV27 and TRBJ2-5; perhaps TRBD1 as D (6 bases). The CDR3 runs 14 residues. Trimming stripped 3 bases from V and 2 bases from J, with 10 bases between. Per the germline V gene, CDR1 is MNHEY and CDR2 is SMNVEV (reference sequence). DNA for the CDR3: TGTGCCAGCAGTTTTCAGGGGCGACAAGAGACCCAGTACTTC. It translates to CASSFQGRQETQYF.

This clone appeared a few times. The V call is TRBV7-2, the J call TRBJ1-4; a weak D match, TRBD1 (5 bases). CDR1 and CDR2 (germline): SGHTA, FQGNSA. V was trimmed by 5 bases and J by 3 bases, leaving 10 bases between them. The CDR3 loop spans 14 amino acids. CDR3 region: CASSLSQANEKLFF. In DNA form, the CDR3 reads TGTGCCAGCAGCCTCTCACAGGCTAATGAAAAACTGTTTTTT.

This sequence joins TRBV6-1 and TRBJ2-1, with 11 bases matching TRBD2. The germline gives CDR1 MNHNS, CDR2 SASEGT. The CDR3 consists of 13 residues. V lost 6 bases and J lost 9; bases outside the gene matches: 4. The CDR3 nucleotides read TGTGCCAGCAGGCTGACTAGCGGGGCTGAGCAGTTCTTC. This translates into CASRLTSGAEQFF.

The genes are TRBV2 and TRBJ1-5; TRBD1 matches 7 bases. The V segment lost 4 bases and the J segment 2 bases; nucleotides outside the gene matches: 2. CDR1 is SNHLY and CDR2 is FYNNEI in the germline V gene. This CDR3 has 14 residues. The CDR3 DNA is TGTGCCAGCAGTGGTGGACAGGGCAATCAGCCCCAGCATTTT. Protein sequence: CASSGGQGNQPQHF.